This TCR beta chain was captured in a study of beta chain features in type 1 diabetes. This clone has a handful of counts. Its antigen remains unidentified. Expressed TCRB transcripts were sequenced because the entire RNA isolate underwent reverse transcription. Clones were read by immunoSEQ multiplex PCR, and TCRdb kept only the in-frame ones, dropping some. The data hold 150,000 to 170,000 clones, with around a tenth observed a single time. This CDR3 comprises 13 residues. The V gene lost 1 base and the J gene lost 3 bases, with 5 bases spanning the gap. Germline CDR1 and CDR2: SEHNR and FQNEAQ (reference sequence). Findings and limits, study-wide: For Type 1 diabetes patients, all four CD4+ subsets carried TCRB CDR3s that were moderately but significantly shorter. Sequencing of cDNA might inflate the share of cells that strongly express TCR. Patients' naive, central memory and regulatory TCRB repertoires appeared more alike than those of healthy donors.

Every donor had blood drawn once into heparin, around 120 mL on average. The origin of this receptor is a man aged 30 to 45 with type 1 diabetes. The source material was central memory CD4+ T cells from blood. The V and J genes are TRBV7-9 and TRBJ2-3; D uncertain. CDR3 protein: CASSLGTTDTQYF. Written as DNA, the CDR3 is TGTGCCAGCAGCTTAGGTACTACAGATACGCAGTATTTT.